One and the same sample provided the 12 T cell receptor beta chains below, sequenced in a study of blood T cell repertoires in COVID-19. Measured with immunoSEQ multiplex PCR; TCRdb has only the in-frame clones, and not every one. The sample contains over 10,000 clones, under 80% of which appear only once. The source material was peripheral blood. These receptor sequences come from a human donor in a cohort sampled during active COVID-19.

The chain uses TRBV20-1 and TRBJ1-1; D gene ambiguous. CDR3 length: 13 residues. Trimming took off 3 bases at V and 5 bases at J, with 13 bases between the two ends. CDR1 and CDR2 (germline): DFQATT, SNEGSKA (reference sequence). The CDR3 DNA sequence: TGCAGTGCTAGTTCGGCAGGTTGGACTGAAGCTTTCTTT. Residues: CSASSAGWTEAFF.

The chain recombines TRBV30 with TRBJ2-5, with 10 bases lining up with TRBD2. Germline CDR1 and CDR2: GTSNPN and SVGIG (reference sequence). V dropped 3 bases and J dropped 10; count of bases not matched to a gene: 8. This CDR3 has 13 amino acids. The CDR3 DNA follows: TGTGCCTGGAGCTCGGGACTAGCGAAGGGCCAGTACTTC. The encoded protein is CAWSSGLAKGQYF.

The rearrangement joins TRBV28 to TRBJ1-5, with D hard to call. V was cut by 7 bases and J by 3 bases, with 7 bases left in between. The germline gives CDR1 MDHEN, CDR2 SYDVKM. CDR3 length: 12 residues. In DNA form, the CDR3 reads TGTGCCAGCAACACGATCAATCAGCCCCAGCATTTT. Protein sequence: CASNTINQPQHF.

The genes are TRBV5-1 and TRBJ1-2; 7 bases line up with TRBD1. Germline V lookup: CDR1 SGHRS, CDR2 YFSETQ. The ends lost 0 bases at V and 8 bases at J; junction bases unmatched: 1. The CDR3 is made up of 12 amino acids. The chain's CDR3 is CASSLEGGGYTF. Here the CDR3 DNA reads TGCGCCAGCAGCTTGGAAGGGGGCGGCTACACCTTC.

The V gene is TRBV7-6, the J gene TRBJ2-5; 12 nucleotides match TRBD1. This CDR3 region has 17 residues. Trimming took 1 base from V and 4 from J; bases not matched to a gene: 7. Germline CDR1 is SGHVS and CDR2 is FNYEAQ. In DNA form, the CDR3 reads TGTGCCAGCAGCTTAGTTCTGGGGACAGGGGGCGTAGAGACCCAGTACTTC. It translates to CASSLVLGTGGVETQYF.

In this sample, this clone turned up a few times. The rearrangement uses TRBV6-6 and TRBJ1-5; 7 bases fit TRBD1. CDR3 size: 14 residues. V lost 2 bases and J lost 7; bases outside the gene matches: 5. CDR1 is MNHNY, CDR2 SVGAGI, per germline (reference sequence). CDR3 in DNA: TGTGCCAGCAGTTACGGGACAGACGGACAGCCCCAGCATTTT. This gives the protein CASSYGTDGQPQHF.

The chain joins TRBV5-4 to TRBJ1-1; D might be TRBD1 (5 bases). V was cut by 3 bases and J by 5 bases, with 11 bases left in between. The CDR3 covers 13 residues. CDR1 is SGHNT and CDR2 is YYREEE in the germline V gene (reference sequence). CDR3 amino acids: CASSSAGGTEAFF. The CDR3 coding sequence is TGTGCCAGCAGCTCGGCCGGGGGAACTGAAGCTTTCTTT.

The chain carries TRBV30 and TRBJ1-1; tentatively, D is TRBD1 (6 bases). Germline CDR1 is GTSNPN and CDR2 is SVGIG (reference sequence). CDR3 length: 14 residues. The germline V and J ends were trimmed by 2 bases and 1 base, with 11 bases remaining between them. CDR3 region: CAWSLGAGNTEAFF. In DNA, the CDR3 is TGTGCCTGGAGTCTGGGGGCGGGGAACACTGAAGCTTTCTTT.

Relative to its sample, this clone is medium-sized. The gene calls are TRBV7-8 and TRBJ1-1, with TRBD1 matching over 7 bases. The CDR3 runs to 14 residues. V trimming: 3 bases; J trimming: 11 bases; junction bases outside the gene matches: 12. From germline, CDR1 is SGHVS and CDR2 FQNEAQ. The CDR3 loop reads CASSFIRDSGEAFF. The CDR3 nucleotides are TGTGCCAGCAGCTTTATCCGGGACAGCGGTGAGGCTTTCTTT.

The rearrangement joins TRBV27 to TRBJ2-1; 9 bases map to TRBD1. The CDR3 totals 18 residues. CDR1 and CDR2 (germline): MNHEY, SMNVEV (reference sequence). The ends lost 3 bases at V and 0 bases at J; junction bases unmatched: 9. CDR3: CASSFRTGAGSSYNEQFF. CDR3 DNA: TGTGCCAGCAGTTTCCGGACAGGGGCGGGGAGCTCCTACAATGAGCAGTTCTTC.

The chain couples TRBV6-2 or TRBV6-3 to TRBJ1-6, with D unresolved. The CDR3 contains 15 residues. Between the trimmed V and J ends, which lost 5 bases and 10 bases, there was a span of 18 bases. Germline CDR1 is MNHEY and CDR2 is SVGEGT. The CDR3 DNA sequence: TGTGCCAGCAGTCCGCCGTATGGAGCCTACTCACCCCTCCACTTT. Translated: CASSPPYGAYSPLHF.

This chain joins TRBV5-4 and TRBJ2-2, with D possibly being TRBD1 (6 bases). CDR3 length equals 16 residues. V was shortened by 4 bases and J by 1 base, with 14 bases between the two germline ends. Germline values: CDR1 SGHNT, CDR2 YYREEE (reference sequence). CDR3 sequence reads: CASSPFGTRNTGELFF. The CDR3 region has the DNA TGTGCCAGCAGCCCCTTCGGGACAAGGAACACCGGGGAGCTGTTTTTT.